The clone carrying this TCR beta chain was seen many times. Its antigen is not known. This sample stems from a study of identical twins. Whole-study findings and limits: Models underpredicted monozygotic twin sharing of out-of-frame TCR alpha.

TCRdb processed the 5' RACE reads anew with MiXCR; each CDR3 protein has one entry. The sample has under 900,000 distinct CDR3 sequences, roughly an eighth seen once. The germline V and J ends were trimmed by 0 bases and 2 bases, with 7 bases remaining between them. The CDR3 has 14 amino acids. The same sample was also studied in work on yellow fever vaccine responses in identical twins.

This TCR came from a woman aged 18-30 years in good health. The sample comprised PBMCs. The chain couples TRBV12-3 or TRBV12-4 to TRBJ2-5; D is perhaps TRBD1 (6 bases). This CDR3 is CASSLARGQETQYF. The DNA of the CDR3 is TGTGCCAGCAGTTTAGCCAGGGGACAAGAGACCCAGTACTTC.